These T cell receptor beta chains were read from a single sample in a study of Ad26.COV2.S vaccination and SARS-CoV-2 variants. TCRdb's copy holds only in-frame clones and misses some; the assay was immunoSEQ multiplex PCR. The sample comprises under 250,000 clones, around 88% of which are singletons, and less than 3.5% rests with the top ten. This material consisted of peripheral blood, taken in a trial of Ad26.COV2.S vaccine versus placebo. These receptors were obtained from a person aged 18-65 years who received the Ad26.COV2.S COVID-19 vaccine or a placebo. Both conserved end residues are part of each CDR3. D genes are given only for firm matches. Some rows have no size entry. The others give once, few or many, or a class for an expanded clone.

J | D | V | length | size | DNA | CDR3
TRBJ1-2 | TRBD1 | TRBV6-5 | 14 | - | TGTGCCAGCAGTTACTCACAGGGGCACTATGGCTACACCTTC | CASSYSQGHYGYTF
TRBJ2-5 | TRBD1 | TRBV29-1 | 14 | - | TGCAGCGTTCGACAGGGGGCCGGTTTGGAGACCCAGTACTTC | CSVRQGAGLETQYF
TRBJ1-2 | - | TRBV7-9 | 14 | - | TGTGCCAGCAGCAAAGAGACGGGGAACTATGGCTACACCTTC | CASSKETGNYGYTF
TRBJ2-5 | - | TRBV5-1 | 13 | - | TGCGCCAGCAACTCATGGGTGCAAGAGACCCAGTACTTC | CASNSWVQETQYF
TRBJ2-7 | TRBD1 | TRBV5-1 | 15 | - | TGCGCCAGCAGCATCGACAGGGTATATGGTCGGGAGCAGTACTTC | CASSIDRVYGREQYF
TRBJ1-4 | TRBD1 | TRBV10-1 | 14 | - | TGCGCCAGCCGAGAGGACAGGTTAAATGAAAAACTGTTTTTT | CASREDRLNEKLFF
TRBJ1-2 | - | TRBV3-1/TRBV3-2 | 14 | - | TGTGCCAGCAGCCAAGGTTACGAGGGTTCTGGCTACACCTTC | CASSQGYEGSGYTF
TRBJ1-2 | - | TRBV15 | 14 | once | TGTGCCACCAGCTCCCTGGGGGACAACTATGGCTACACCTTC | CATSSLGDNYGYTF
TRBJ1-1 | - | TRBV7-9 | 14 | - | TGTGCCAGCAGCTTAGGGGCCAGGAACACTGAAGCTTTCTTT | CASSLGARNTEAFF
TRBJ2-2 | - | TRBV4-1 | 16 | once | TGCGCCAGCAGCCAAGTTTTAACGGCGAACACCGGGGAGCTGTTTTTT | CASSQVLTANTGELFF
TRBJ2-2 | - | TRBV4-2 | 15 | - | TGTGCCAGCAGCCCCCCGACAGGTTCCAGGGGGGAGCTGTTTTTT | CASSPPTGSRGELFF
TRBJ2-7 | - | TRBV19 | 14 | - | TGTGCCAGTAGTAGGGGACCCGTCTCCTACGAGCAGTACTTC | CASSRGPVSYEQYF
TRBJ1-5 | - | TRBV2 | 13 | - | TGTGCCAGCAGTGAATTGGACCTAGGGGCCCAGCATTTT | CASSELDLGAQHF
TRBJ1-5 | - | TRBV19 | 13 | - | TGTGCCAGCTCGGCAGGTTTAAATCAGCCCCAGCATTTT | CASSAGLNQPQHF
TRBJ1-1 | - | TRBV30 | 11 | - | TGTGCCTGGAGTATCTCCCCTGGGGCTTTCTTT | CAWSISPGAFF
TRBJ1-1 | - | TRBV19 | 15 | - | TGTGCCAGTAGCTCTAGGGGACACAGGAACACTGAAGCTTTCTTT | CASSSRGHRNTEAFF
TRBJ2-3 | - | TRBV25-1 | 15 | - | TGTGCCAGCAGTGAATCATTTAAGGCCACAGATACGCAGTATTTT | CASSESFKATDTQYF
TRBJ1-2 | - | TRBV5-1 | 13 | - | TGCGCCAGCAGCTTGGACAGGAATTATGGCTACACCTTC | CASSLDRNYGYTF
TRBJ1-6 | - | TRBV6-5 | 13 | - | TGTGCCAGCAGTTACGCTAGAAATTCACCCCTCCACTTT | CASSYARNSPLHF
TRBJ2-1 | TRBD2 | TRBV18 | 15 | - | TGTGCCAGCTCACGCCGTAGCGGGAGGGGTAATGAGCAGTTCTTC | CASSRRSGRGNEQFF
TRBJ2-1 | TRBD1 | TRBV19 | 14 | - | TGTGCCAGTAAATACGGACAGGCCAACAATGAGCAGTTCTTC | CASKYGQANNEQFF
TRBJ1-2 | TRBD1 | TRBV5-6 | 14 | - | TGTGCCAGCAGCTGGGACAGGGGGAACTATGGCTACACCTTC | CASSWDRGNYGYTF
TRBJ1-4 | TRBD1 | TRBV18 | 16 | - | TGTGCCAGCTCAAGAGACAGGGTGGGAACTAATGAAAAACTGTTTTTT | CASSRDRVGTNEKLFF
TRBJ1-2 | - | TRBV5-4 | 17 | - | TGTGCCAGCAGCTTGGCGAAGGGTGTGCCTAGTAGGAATGGCTACACCTTC | CASSLAKGVPSRNGYTF
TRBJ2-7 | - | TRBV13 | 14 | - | TGTGCCAGCAGCTTGGGCCAGGGATTCTACGAGCAGTACTTC | CASSLGQGFYEQYF
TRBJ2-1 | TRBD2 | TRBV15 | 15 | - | TGTGCCACCAGCGCCCGAGCGGGGCCATACAATGAGCAGTTCTTC | CATSARAGPYNEQFF
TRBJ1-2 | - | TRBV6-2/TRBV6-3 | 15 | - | TGTGCCAGCAGTTACTCATTGGGGGCGTACTATGGCTACACCTTC | CASSYSLGAYYGYTF
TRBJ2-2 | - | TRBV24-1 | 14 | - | TGTGCCACCAGGGCACAGGGAGGAACCGGGGAGCTGTTTTTT | CATRAQGGTGELFF
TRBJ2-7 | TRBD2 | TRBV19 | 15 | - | TGTGCCAGTAGTATGGGACTAGCGGGGGCCTACGAGCAGTACTTC | CASSMGLAGAYEQYF
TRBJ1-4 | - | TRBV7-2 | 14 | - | TGTGCCAGCAGCTTAGCTATGGGCGATGAAAAACTGTTTTTT | CASSLAMGDEKLFF
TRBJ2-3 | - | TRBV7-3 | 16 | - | TGTGCCAGCAGCTTAACGTTGGGGGCAATAACAGATACGCAGTATTTT | CASSLTLGAITDTQYF
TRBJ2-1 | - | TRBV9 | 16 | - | TGTGCCAGCAGCGTAGCGGTTAGGAGCTCCTACAATGAGCAGTTCTTC | CASSVAVRSSYNEQFF
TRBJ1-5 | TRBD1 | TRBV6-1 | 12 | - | TGTGCCAGCAGCCCCAGGGGACAGGCCCAGCATTTT | CASSPRGQAQHF
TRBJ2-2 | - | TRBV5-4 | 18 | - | TGTGCCAGCAGCTTGGTGCCGGAGGGAGTATCGAGAACCGGGGAGCTGTTTTTT | CASSLVPEGVSRTGELFF
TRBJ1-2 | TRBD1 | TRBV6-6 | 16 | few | TGTGCCAGCAGTTACTCAAGTAGCAGGGGGAATAATGGCTACACCTTC | CASSYSSSRGNNGYTF
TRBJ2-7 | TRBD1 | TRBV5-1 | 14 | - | TGCGCCAGCAGCTTCGGGACAGGCCCCTACGAGCAGTACTTC | CASSFGTGPYEQYF
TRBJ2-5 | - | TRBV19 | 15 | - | TGTGCCAGTAGTCGCCGGGAAAGAATGGGAGAGACCCAGTACTTC | CASSRRERMGETQYF
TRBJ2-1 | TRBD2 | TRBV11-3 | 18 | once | TGTGCCAGCAGCTTAGATGGAGGGGCGGGGGGTCCGGCGAATGAGCAGTTCTTC | CASSLDGGAGGPANEQFF
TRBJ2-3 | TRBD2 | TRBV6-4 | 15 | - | TGTGCCAGCAGTGATAAAGCGGGGGCGACAGATACGCAGTATTTT | CASSDKAGATDTQYF
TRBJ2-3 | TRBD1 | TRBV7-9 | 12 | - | TGTGCCAGCAGCCCCCGACAGGGTGAACAGTATTTT | CASSPRQGEQYF
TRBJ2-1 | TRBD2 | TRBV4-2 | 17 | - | TGTGCCAGCAGCCAAGATACGGGAGCGGGGGGTCGGGATGAGCAGTTCTTC | CASSQDTGAGGRDEQFF
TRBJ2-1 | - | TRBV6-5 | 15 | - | TGTGCCAGCAAGGGGGCGAACGGGAGTTACAATGAGCAGTTCTTC | CASKGANGSYNEQFF
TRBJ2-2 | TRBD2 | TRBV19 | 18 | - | TGTGCCAGTAGTATCCCCGGACTAGCGGGGGGAGGAACCGGGGAGCTGTTTTTT | CASSIPGLAGGGTGELFF
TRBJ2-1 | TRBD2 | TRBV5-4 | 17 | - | TGTGCCAGCAGCTTAGGTTCGGGGCGGGAGGGTATCCATGAGCAGTTCTTC | CASSLGSGREGIHEQFF
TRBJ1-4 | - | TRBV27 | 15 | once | TGTGCCAGCAGTTTATCTACAGGAGGTCTGGAAAAACTGTTTTTT | CASSLSTGGLEKLFF